The rows below give T cell receptor beta chains drawn from one sample of a study of CD8+ T cells in alopecia areata. TCRdb's table, derived via immunoSEQ multiplex PCR, lists solely in-frame clones and lacks some. The sample consists of roughly 210,000 clones, about 40% of them appearing once. The source material was CD4+ T cells sorted from blood, sampled between weeks 36 and 40, from a patient treated with tofacitinib. These receptors came from a human donor with alopecia areata. CDR3s include the opening cysteine and the closing phenylalanine or tryptophan. Each record gives: CDR3 protein, CDR3 DNA, clone size, J gene, D gene, V gene. D genes are given only for firm matches. Part of the rows lack a size; the others show once, few, many or a class for expanded clones.

CDR3 protein: CSVDGTSGSHEQYF; CDR3 DNA: TGCAGCGTGGATGGGACTAGCGGGAGCCACGAGCAGTACTTC; clone size: NA; J gene: TRBJ2-7; D gene: TRBD2; V gene: TRBV29-1
CDR3 protein: CASSRAAAGQETQYF; CDR3 DNA: TGCGCCAGCAGCAGGGCGGCGGCTGGGCAAGAGACCCAGTACTTC; clone size: NA; J gene: TRBJ2-5; D gene: NA; V gene: TRBV5-1
CDR3 protein: CASSLPNTGELFF; CDR3 DNA: TGTGCCAGCAGCTTACCGAACACCGGGGAGCTGTTTTTT; clone size: NA; J gene: TRBJ2-2; D gene: NA; V gene: TRBV7-3
CDR3 protein: CSVEPGARNEQFF; CDR3 DNA: TGCAGCGTTGAACCGGGGGCGCGAAATGAGCAGTTCTTC; clone size: few; J gene: TRBJ2-1; D gene: NA; V gene: TRBV29-1
CDR3 protein: CASSLDRLADLSYNEQFF; CDR3 DNA: TGCGCCAGCAGCTTGGATCGCCTAGCGGACCTCTCCTACAATGAGCAGTTCTTC; clone size: NA; J gene: TRBJ2-1; D gene: TRBD2; V gene: TRBV5-1
CDR3 protein: CSVDPNRVYSTEAFF; CDR3 DNA: TGCAGCGTTGATCCCAACAGGGTATATAGCACTGAAGCTTTCTTT; clone size: once; J gene: TRBJ1-1; D gene: NA; V gene: TRBV29-1
CDR3 protein: CASSGGLAGVRETQYF; CDR3 DNA: TGTGCCAGCAGCGGTGGACTAGCGGGAGTGAGGGAGACCCAGTACTTC; clone size: few; J gene: TRBJ2-5; D gene: TRBD2; V gene: TRBV7-2
CDR3 protein: CAISEAGQEDTQYF; CDR3 DNA: TGTGCCATCAGTGAGGCGGGACAAGAGGATACGCAGTATTTT; clone size: NA; J gene: TRBJ2-3; D gene: NA; V gene: TRBV10-3
CDR3 protein: CASSQDTSGRNYEQYF; CDR3 DNA: TGCGCCAGCAGCCAGGACACTAGCGGGAGAAACTACGAGCAGTACTTC; clone size: NA; J gene: TRBJ2-7; D gene: TRBD2; V gene: TRBV4-1
CDR3 protein: CASNLWQGKNTEAFF; CDR3 DNA: TGTGCCAGCAACCTATGGCAGGGGAAGAACACTGAAGCTTTCTTT; clone size: NA; J gene: TRBJ1-1; D gene: NA; V gene: TRBV7-9
CDR3 protein: CASSLEGQGYNEQFF; CDR3 DNA: TGCGCCAGCAGCTTGGAAGGACAGGGCTACAATGAGCAGTTCTTC; clone size: NA; J gene: TRBJ2-1; D gene: TRBD1; V gene: TRBV5-1
CDR3 protein: CASSPQRDQPQHF; CDR3 DNA: TGTGCCAGCTCACCACAGAGGGATCAGCCCCAGCATTTT; clone size: many; J gene: TRBJ1-5; D gene: NA; V gene: TRBV18
CDR3 protein: CSAMQLYEQYF; CDR3 DNA: TGCAGCGCTATGCAGCTCTACGAGCAGTACTTC; clone size: NA; J gene: TRBJ2-7; D gene: NA; V gene: TRBV20-1
CDR3 protein: CSILGGLYGYTF; CDR3 DNA: TGCAGCATCTTAGGGGGCCTCTATGGCTACACCTTC; clone size: few; J gene: TRBJ1-2; D gene: TRBD1; V gene: TRBV29-1
CDR3 protein: CAYLDRGSNTGELFF; CDR3 DNA: TGTGCCTACCTCGACAGGGGCTCGAACACCGGGGAGCTGTTTTTT; clone size: once; J gene: TRBJ2-2; D gene: TRBD1; V gene: TRBV30
CDR3 protein: CASSETGVTQETQYF; CDR3 DNA: TGTGCCAGCTCAGAGACAGGCGTCACGCAAGAGACCCAGTACTTC; clone size: few; J gene: TRBJ2-5; D gene: NA; V gene: TRBV18
CDR3 protein: CSATDRDTEAFF; CDR3 DNA: TGCAGCGCCACTGACAGGGACACTGAAGCTTTCTTT; clone size: NA; J gene: TRBJ1-1; D gene: TRBD1; V gene: TRBV29-1
CDR3 protein: CSVESRDKDTDTQYF; CDR3 DNA: TGCAGCGTTGAGAGCCGGGACAAAGACACAGATACGCAGTATTTT; clone size: NA; J gene: TRBJ2-3; D gene: NA; V gene: TRBV29-1
CDR3 protein: CSVYRQGAYNEQFF; CDR3 DNA: TGCAGCGTTTACAGACAGGGGGCCTACAATGAGCAGTTCTTC; clone size: NA; J gene: TRBJ2-1; D gene: TRBD1; V gene: TRBV29-1
CDR3 protein: CASSPRRGATEAFF; CDR3 DNA: TGTGCCAGCAGCCCCAGAAGGGGGGCCACTGAAGCTTTCTTT; clone size: NA; J gene: TRBJ1-1; D gene: NA; V gene: TRBV7-2
CDR3 protein: CASSPGRDYGYTF; CDR3 DNA: TGTGCCAGCTCACCGGGACGGGACTATGGCTACACCTTC; clone size: few; J gene: TRBJ1-2; D gene: NA; V gene: TRBV18
CDR3 protein: CASSLEGQRGPYEQYF; CDR3 DNA: TGTGCCAGCAGCTTAGAGGGCCAGCGGGGGCCCTACGAGCAGTACTTC; clone size: NA; J gene: TRBJ2-7; D gene: TRBD2; V gene: TRBV11-2
CDR3 protein: CASSPAGADTQYF; CDR3 DNA: TGTGCCAGCTCACCGGCGGGGGCAGATACGCAGTATTTT; clone size: NA; J gene: TRBJ2-3; D gene: TRBD2; V gene: TRBV18
CDR3 protein: CSVRDRNSNQPQHF; CDR3 DNA: TGCAGCGTCCGGGACCGCAATAGCAATCAGCCCCAGCATTTT; clone size: NA; J gene: TRBJ1-5; D gene: NA; V gene: TRBV29-1
CDR3 protein: CASSLRSSGEQFF; CDR3 DNA: TGTGCCAGCAGCTTGAGGAGCTCGGGTGAGCAGTTCTTC; clone size: few; J gene: TRBJ2-1; D gene: NA; V gene: TRBV5-6
CDR3 protein: CSGGKGTEQYF; CDR3 DNA: TGCAGCGGCGGTAAGGGGACCGAGCAGTACTTC; clone size: few; J gene: TRBJ2-7; D gene: NA; V gene: TRBV29-1
CDR3 protein: CASRPENIPNQPQHF; CDR3 DNA: TGTGCCAGCAGACCCGAAAATATCCCCAATCAGCCCCAGCATTTT; clone size: NA; J gene: TRBJ1-5; D gene: NA; V gene: TRBV6-4
CDR3 protein: CASSGGTGANTGELFF; CDR3 DNA: TGTGCCAGCAGTGGCGGGACAGGGGCGAACACCGGGGAGCTGTTTTTT; clone size: few; J gene: TRBJ2-2; D gene: TRBD1; V gene: TRBV6-1
CDR3 protein: CASSQEWDETQYF; CDR3 DNA: TGCGCCAGCAGCCAAGAATGGGATGAGACCCAGTACTTC; clone size: NA; J gene: TRBJ2-5; D gene: NA; V gene: TRBV4-3
CDR3 protein: CASSVVGETQYF; CDR3 DNA: TGTGCCAGCAGCGTAGTCGGGGAGACCCAGTACTTC; clone size: NA; J gene: TRBJ2-5; D gene: NA; V gene: TRBV9
CDR3 protein: CAWRGGFGSLGGYTF; CDR3 DNA: TGTGCCTGGAGGGGGGGTTTTGGCTCTTTGGGTGGCTACACCTTC; clone size: few; J gene: TRBJ1-2; D gene: NA; V gene: TRBV30
CDR3 protein: CSAISGAGGETQYF; CDR3 DNA: TGCAGCGCCATCTCGGGGGCAGGGGGAGAGACCCAGTACTTC; clone size: NA; J gene: TRBJ2-5; D gene: NA; V gene: TRBV29-1
CDR3 protein: CAWSSGQLGNTIYF; CDR3 DNA: TGTGCCTGGAGCTCGGGACAGCTCGGAAACACCATATATTTT; clone size: few; J gene: TRBJ1-3; D gene: TRBD1; V gene: TRBV30
CDR3 protein: CASSLMGLNTEAFF; CDR3 DNA: TGTGCCAGCAGCTTAATGGGGCTGAACACTGAAGCTTTCTTT; clone size: few; J gene: TRBJ1-1; D gene: NA; V gene: TRBV7-9
CDR3 protein: CASSRGQPQSSGANVLTF; CDR3 DNA: TGTGCCAGCAGCAGGGGGCAACCTCAATCATCTGGGGCCAACGTCCTGACTTTC; clone size: NA; J gene: TRBJ2-6; D gene: TRBD1; V gene: TRBV5-6
CDR3 protein: CASTPGLAGDADTQYF; CDR3 DNA: TGTGCCAGCACCCCGGGACTAGCGGGAGATGCAGATACGCAGTATTTT; clone size: NA; J gene: TRBJ2-3; D gene: TRBD2; V gene: TRBV7-9
CDR3 protein: CASSLDMGQPQHF; CDR3 DNA: TGTGCCAGCAGCTTAGATATGGGGCAGCCCCAGCATTTT; clone size: few; J gene: TRBJ1-5; D gene: NA; V gene: TRBV7-2
CDR3 protein: CASSRPGTDTQYF; CDR3 DNA: TGTGCCAGCAGCCGGCCGGGCACAGATACGCAGTATTTT; clone size: few; J gene: TRBJ2-3; D gene: NA; V gene: TRBV11-2
CDR3 protein: CSAWGETQYF; CDR3 DNA: TGCAGTGCGTGGGGGGAGACCCAGTACTTC; clone size: NA; J gene: TRBJ2-5; D gene: NA; V gene: TRBV20-1
CDR3 protein: CVTQGADTEAFF; CDR3 DNA: TGTGTCACTCAGGGGGCTGACACTGAAGCTTTCTTT; clone size: NA; J gene: TRBJ1-1; D gene: TRBD1; V gene: TRBV30
CDR3 protein: CASRRTGIRTDTQYF; CDR3 DNA: TGTGCCAGCAGGAGGACAGGGATACGCACAGATACGCAGTATTTT; clone size: NA; J gene: TRBJ2-3; D gene: TRBD1; V gene: TRBV7-9